Listed here are 29 T cell receptor beta chains from one sample, sequenced in a study of blood T cells in healthy people across ages. Sample-barcoded 5' priming and a J-beta primer mix drove a second PCR of about 6 to 12 cycles. TCRdb reprocessed the 5' RACE reads with MiXCR, giving one entry per CDR3 protein. The table has hundreds of thousands of distinct CDR3 sequences, more than 55% seen once. The sequenced material came from blood. The receptors originated from a man aged 35 to 55 in good health.

This clonotype appeared a few times. The chain employs TRBV20-1 and TRBJ2-1; 7 nucleotides agree with TRBD1. The CDR3 sequence is 16 residues long. The ends lost 3 bases at V and 4 bases at J; junction bases unmatched: 12. CDR1 is DFQATT, CDR2 SNEGSKA, per germline (reference sequence). CDR3 sequence reads: CSASGTTGRNYNEQFF. CDR3 DNA sequence: TGCAGTGCTAGTGGGACGACAGGGCGGAATTACAATGAGCAGTTCTTC.

The chain joins TRBV20-1 to TRBJ2-5; D ambiguous. CDR1 and CDR2 (germline): DFQATT, SNEGSKA (reference sequence). Deletions cut 5 bases from V and 4 bases from J, with 20 bases between. The length of the CDR3 is 15 residues. CDR3: CSAPDVKRFGETQYF. The CDR3, as DNA: TGCAGTGCTCCGGACGTAAAAAGGTTCGGAGAGACCCAGTACTTC.

The rearrangement uses TRBV7-9 and TRBJ2-7, with D possibly being TRBD2 (6 bases). V dropped 0 bases and J dropped 5 bases, with 11 bases sitting between them. Germline assignment: CDR1 SEHNR and CDR2 FQNEAQ (reference sequence). The CDR3 is 14 amino acids. The CDR3 DNA reads TGTGCCAGCAGCTTAGCGGGAGGAAGGAACGAGCAGTACTTC. Translating it yields CASSLAGGRNEQYF.

This chain connects TRBV6-2 or TRBV6-3 to TRBJ1-1; D gene ambiguous. The CDR3 extends over 12 amino acids. Germline loops: CDR1 MNHEY, CDR2 SVGEGT. Trimming removed 4 bases from V and 5 bases from J, with 8 bases in between. The CDR3 reads CASSSALTEAFF. The CDR3, as DNA: TGTGCCAGCAGTTCGGCCCTAACTGAAGCTTTCTTT.

The chain is built from TRBV28 and TRBJ1-1; D might be TRBD1 (5 bases). Germline V lookup: CDR1 MDHEN, CDR2 SYDVKM. This CDR3 region has 11 residues. The ends were cut back, 7 bases at V and 5 bases at J, with 8 bases in the middle. The CDR3 loop is CASTAGTEAFF. In nucleotides, the CDR3 is TGTGCCAGCACCGCAGGGACTGAAGCTTTCTTT.

J is TRBJ2-5 and V is TRBV28; 8 nucleotides align to TRBD2. CDR3 length: 17 amino acids. V lost 7 bases to trimming and J lost 2 bases; unmatched junction nucleotides: 15. CDR1 is MDHEN, CDR2 SYDVKM, per germline. Here the CDR3 DNA reads TGTGCCAGCATAATGGCGGGGGGACGTATTCAACAAGAGACCCAGTACTTC. Translation: CASIMAGGRIQQETQYF.

The rearrangement links TRBV12-3 or TRBV12-4 to TRBJ2-6; D ambiguous. This CDR3 comprises 14 residues. The germline V and J ends were trimmed by 7 bases and 0 bases, with 7 bases remaining between them. CDR3 sequence reads: CASTSVSGANVLTF. CDR3 in DNA: TGTGCCAGCACATCCGTCTCTGGGGCCAACGTCCTGACTTTC.

V usage is TRBV29-1 and J usage is TRBJ2-5; 13 bases fit TRBD2. In germline, CDR1 is SQVTM, CDR2 ANQGSEA. V gave up 6 bases and J gave up 5 bases; unmatched junction bases: 9. This CDR3 region has 15 residues. In nucleotides, the CDR3 is TGCAGCGTGGGGACTAGCGGGGCATTGGGTGAGACCCAGTACTTC. Protein sequence: CSVGTSGALGETQYF.

The chain carries TRBV5-1 and TRBJ2-1; D is possibly TRBD2 (6 bases). Germline V gene lookup returns CDR1 SGHRS and CDR2 YFSETQ. CDR3 length: 14 amino acids. Trimming stripped 7 bases from V and 0 bases from J, with 11 bases between. The CDR3 loop is CASGPTSSYNEQFF. In DNA form, the CDR3 reads TGCGCCAGCGGACCGACTAGCTCCTACAATGAGCAGTTCTTC.

The genes are TRBV18 and TRBJ2-5; D ambiguous. Germline CDR1 KGHSH, CDR2 LQKENI. V was cut by 3 bases and J by 5 bases, with 10 bases left in between. The CDR3 is 13 residues long. CDR3 in amino acids: CASSPRLEETQYF. In DNA, the CDR3 is TGTGCCAGCTCACCCCGGTTGGAGGAGACCCAGTACTTC.

The chain uses TRBV2 and TRBJ2-2; a possible D gene is TRBD2 (5 bases). Trimming removed 0 bases at V and 3 bases at J, with 8 bases between. Germline CDR1 SNHLY, CDR2 FYNNEI. The CDR3 totals 15 residues. Here the CDR3 DNA reads TGTGCCAGCAGTGAAGCCCCCGGGGACACCGGGGAGCTGTTTTTT. Amino acids: CASSEAPGDTGELFF.

This chain links TRBV3-1 with TRBJ2-1; the D call may be TRBD1 or TRBD2 (5 bases each). The CDR3 extends over 18 amino acids. Germline V gene lookup returns CDR1 LGHDT and CDR2 YNNKEL (reference sequence). Trimming took 6 bases from V and 4 from J, leaving 25 bases between them. The CDR3 region has the DNA TGTGCCAGCAGTCGTACGACCGGGACGACCCTCCGGTACAATGAGCAGTTCTTC. Protein product: CASSRTTGTTLRYNEQFF.

The chain couples TRBV30 to TRBJ1-1; D remains ambiguous. Deletions cut 5 bases from V and 6 bases from J, with 19 bases between. The CDR3 extends over 14 amino acids. Germline CDR1 GTSNPN, CDR2 SVGIG (reference sequence). The CDR3 DNA is TGTGCCTGGGTGGCCCAGCTAGGTGTAGCTGAAGCTTTCTTT. It yields the protein CAWVAQLGVAEAFF.

The J gene is TRBJ2-3, the V gene TRBV12-3 or TRBV12-4, with D tentatively TRBD1 (7 bases). The V end lost 3 bases, the J end lost 6 bases, and 22 bases lay between the germline ends. The CDR3 spans 17 residues. The CDR3 DNA is TGTGCCAGCAGTTTTCGGGCTAGCGAGGGGGCAGAGGATACGCAGTATTTT. Translating gives CASSFRASEGAEDTQYF.

This rearrangement joins TRBV10-2 to TRBJ2-7; perhaps TRBD2 as D (6 bases). Germline CDR1 reads WSHSY; CDR2 reads SAAADI. This CDR3 contains 14 residues. Trimming cost V 4 bases and J 2 bases, with 12 bases left between them. The CDR3 sequence is CASSVDGGPYEQYF. CDR3 nucleotide sequence: TGCGCCAGCAGTGTTGACGGGGGACCCTACGAGCAGTACTTC.

The chain joins TRBV27 to TRBJ2-7; D is unclear. The last part of the DNA fits TRBJ2-5 better; the J call may be wrong. The germline CDR1 and CDR2 sequences are MNHEY and SMNVEV (reference sequence). The CDR3 consists of 15 residues. The CDR3 DNA reads as TGTGCCAGCAGTTTACGACAAACGTACGAAGAGACCCAGTACTTC. Its protein is CASSLRQTYEETQYF.

This rearrangement joins TRBV4-3 to TRBJ2-5, with D maybe TRBD2 (5 bases). CDR1 is LGHNA, CDR2 YSLEER, per germline. The CDR3 has 15 amino acids. Trimming stripped 0 bases from V and 0 bases from J, with 8 bases between. The CDR3 region has the DNA TGCGCCAGCAGCCAAGAGAGAGGGTACCAAGAGACCCAGTACTTC. The encoded protein is CASSQERGYQETQYF.

A word on this clonotype: As the CDR3 is not closed by the conserved phenylalanine or tryptophan, this likely results from a read error. The CDR3 is CASSRGRGYTV. CDR3 nucleotide sequence: TGTGCCAGCAGCCGGGGAAGAGGCTACACCGTC. The rearrangement joins TRBV3-1 to TRBJ1-2; no clear D. CDR1 is LGHDT, CDR2 YNNKEL, per germline (reference sequence). V shed 4 bases and J shed 8 bases, with 8 bases lying between them. This CDR3 spans 11 amino acids.

The V call is TRBV28, the J call TRBJ1-5, with D hard to call. V gave up 6 bases and J gave up 2 bases, with 8 bases separating them. The CDR3 sequence is 13 residues long. In germline, CDR1 is MDHEN, CDR2 SYDVKM. The DNA of the CDR3 is TGTGCCAGCAGAAAACGGGGCAATCAGCCCCAGCATTTT. This encodes CASRKRGNQPQHF.

A single count supports this clonotype. The V and J genes are TRBV29-1 and TRBJ2-2, with a tentative D call TRBD2 (7 bases). V lost 6 bases and J lost 3, with 14 bases in between. The germline gives CDR1 SQVTM, CDR2 ANQGSEA. The CDR3 has 14 residues. The CDR3 loop reads CSVGGGLDTGELFF. CDR3 in DNA: TGCAGCGTGGGGGGGGGCCTGGACACCGGGGAGCTGTTTTTT.

The genes are TRBV28 and TRBJ2-4, with 9 nucleotides matching TRBD1. Germline CDR1 MDHEN, CDR2 SYDVKM. Unmatched junction bases numbered 5, after V lost 5 bases and J lost 6 bases. This CDR3 comprises 14 residues. The CDR3 DNA follows: TGTGCCAGCAGTCCACGGGACAGGGTAAACATTCAGTACTTC. This translates into CASSPRDRVNIQYF.

The V gene is TRBV20-1, the J gene TRBJ2-5, with D possibly TRBD2 on 6 matching bases. CDR3 length: 17 residues. Germline CDR1 and CDR2: DFQATT and SNEGSKA (reference sequence). V was clipped by 6 bases and J by 0 bases, with 23 bases between them. This CDR3 is CSAPGGNGGTYQETQYF. CDR3 in DNA: TGCAGTGCCCCCGGGGGTAATGGCGGGACGTACCAAGAGACCCAGTACTTC.

The chain carries TRBV3-1 and TRBJ2-3, with a possible D match to TRBD2 (6 bases). The CDR3 loop spans 12 amino acids. Germline loops: CDR1 LGHDT, CDR2 YNNKEL (reference sequence). With 4 bases removed from V and 12 bases from J, the gap between germline ends came to 14 bases. The CDR3 DNA follows: TGTGCCAGCAGCCTCTCTAGCGCCCAACAGTATTTT. This codes for CASSLSSAQQYF.

This clonotype was seen more than once but under ten times. The chain is built from TRBV10-3 and TRBJ2-1; TRBD2 matches at 10 bases. Unmatched junction bases numbered 3, after V lost 10 bases and J lost 3 bases. CDR1 is ENHRY and CDR2 is SYGVKD in the germline V gene. The length of the CDR3 is 13 residues. Written as DNA, the CDR3 is TGTGCCAGCCTAGCGGGAGACTACAATGAGCAGTTCTTC. This sequence encodes CASLAGDYNEQFF.

The chain's CDR3 is CASSLAESGQEYF. The CDR3 region has the DNA TGTGCCAGCAGCTTAGCGGAATCGGGACAGGAGTACTTC. The chain is built from TRBV7-2 and TRBJ2-7; 8 bases align to TRBD1. Germline lookup yields CDR1 SGHTA and CDR2 FQGNSA. This CDR3 spans 13 amino acids. Losses at the gene ends were 0 bases for V and 11 bases for J; bases not matched to a gene: 6.

A few counts support this clonotype. This sequence joins TRBV29-1 and TRBJ2-7, with 8 bases matching TRBD2. Losses at the gene ends were 6 bases for V and 3 bases for J; bases not matched to a gene: 7. Germline V gene sequence: CDR1 SQVTM, CDR2 ANQGSEA. The CDR3 runs 13 residues. Here the CDR3 reads CSVQAGADYEQYF. For the CDR3, the DNA is TGCAGCGTCCAAGCGGGAGCTGACTACGAGCAGTACTTC.

The J gene is TRBJ2-5, the V gene TRBV12-3 or TRBV12-4, with D uncertain. Trimming removed 5 bases from V and 5 bases from J, with 12 bases in between. The CDR3 has 13 residues. The DNA for the CDR3 is TGTGCCAGCAGTGATCCTTTAGGGGAGACCCAGTACTTC. Its protein product is CASSDPLGETQYF.

This clonotype has a handful of counts. This chain joins TRBV7-9 and TRBJ2-1; 7 nucleotides match TRBD1. CDR1 and CDR2 (germline): SEHNR, FQNEAQ (reference sequence). Trimming took 5 bases from V and 10 from J; bases not matched to a gene: 5. CDR3 length equals 12 residues. CDR3 protein: CASSVATGEQFF. The CDR3 DNA follows: TGTGCCAGCAGCGTCGCGACAGGGGAGCAGTTCTTC.

In its sample, this clonotype was seen many times. The junction shows a germline mismatch at one end, possibly a read error. This sequence joins TRBV14 and TRBJ2-3; possibly TRBD1 or TRBD2 for D (5 bases each). The CDR3 totals 13 residues. Germline V gene data show CDR1 as SGHDN and CDR2 as FVKESK. CDR3 sequence reads: CASSQGGTDTQYF. Written as DNA, the CDR3 is TGCGCCTCAAGTCAGGGAGGCACAGATACGCAGTATTTT.